These 29 T cell receptor beta chains were all obtained from the same sample, sequenced in a study of blood T cell repertoires in COVID-19. Some clones are missing from TCRdb's copy, which holds only in-frame ones; the method was immunoSEQ multiplex PCR. The sample includes approximately 230,000 clones, 86% of them seen just once. The sequencing input was peripheral blood. These receptors all come from a man aged 25 to 40 who had recovered from COVID-19.

The chain couples TRBV7-8 to TRBJ2-5; a weak D match, TRBD1 (6 bases). The CDR3 spans 14 residues. Germline CDR1 is SGHVS and CDR2 is FQNEAQ. V lost 1 base, J lost 5 bases, and 11 bases lay in between. The CDR3 DNA reads as TGTGCCAGCAGCTTAGAACAGGGACGGGAGACCCAGTACTTC. Translation gives CASSLEQGRETQYF.

V gene TRBV27 combines with J gene TRBJ1-2, with D possibly being TRBD1 (5 bases). V lost 4 bases, J lost 4 bases, and 10 bases lay in between. In germline, CDR1 is MNHEY, CDR2 SMNVEV (reference sequence). The CDR3 totals 13 residues. DNA for the CDR3: TGTGCCAGCAGTTCGCAGGGAGGCTATGGCTACACCTTC. Its translation is CASSSQGGYGYTF.

The genes are TRBV9 and TRBJ1-2; D is unresolved. In germline, CDR1 is SGDLS, CDR2 YYNGEE. V lost 1 base to trimming and J lost 7 bases, with 17 bases between them. The CDR3 contains 15 residues. The CDR3 region is CASSVSPSGPGGYTF. The CDR3 DNA follows: TGTGCCAGCAGCGTATCCCCAAGTGGGCCCGGTGGCTACACCTTC.

The J gene is TRBJ2-7, the V gene TRBV7-2; D might be TRBD1 (5 bases). Trimming removed 5 bases from V and 3 bases from J, with 23 bases in between. CDR1 and CDR2 from the germline V gene are SGHTA and FQGNSA. CDR3 size: 17 residues. Here the CDR3 reads CASSPRGNSLPLYEQYF. Written as DNA, the CDR3 is TGTGCCAGCAGCCCTAGGGGTAACAGCCTTCCTCTCTACGAGCAGTACTTC.

In this sample, this clone turned up a few times. The gene calls are TRBV9 and TRBJ1-2, with D unclear. Per the germline V gene, CDR1 is SGDLS and CDR2 is YYNGEE. This CDR3 has 15 amino acids. The V end lost 2 bases, the J end lost 6 bases, and 17 bases lay between the germline ends. This chain's CDR3 is CASSVGIMQADGYTF. CDR3 in DNA: TGTGCCAGCAGCGTCGGAATTATGCAGGCTGATGGCTACACCTTC.

The gene calls are TRBV10-2 and TRBJ1-1; no definite D call. This CDR3 comprises 11 residues. V was trimmed by 3 bases and J by 4 bases, leaving 3 bases between them. Germline V lookup: CDR1 WSHSY, CDR2 SAAADI. CDR3 in amino acids: CASSELTEAFF. The DNA for the CDR3 is TGCGCCAGCAGTGAACTCACTGAAGCTTTCTTT.

This rearrangement joins TRBV14 to TRBJ1-6; possibly TRBD1 for D (5 bases). Trimming removed 1 base from V and 9 bases from J, with 16 bases in between. Germline-derived CDR1 and CDR2 are SGHDN and FVKESK. This CDR3 comprises 16 residues. The CDR3 region is CASSQGSGGLGSPLHF. CDR3 sequence (DNA): TGTGCCAGCAGCCAAGGTAGCGGGGGATTGGGTTCACCCCTCCACTTT.

This chain joins TRBV9 and TRBJ1-2; TRBD1 might be the D (6 bases). The CDR3 runs 14 residues. V was cut by 0 bases and J by 1 base, with 7 bases left in between. Germline V CDR1 and CDR2: SGDLS, YYNGEE. In DNA, the CDR3 is TGTGCCAGCAGCGTAGACAGGGATAACTATGGCTACACCTTC. Its protein product is CASSVDRDNYGYTF.

V is TRBV7-2 and J is TRBJ1-1, with D possibly matching TRBD1 (5 bases). V lost 2 bases to trimming and J lost 3 bases, with 7 bases between them. CDR3 length: 13 residues. Germline lookup yields CDR1 SGHTA and CDR2 FQGNSA. The CDR3 reads CASSLQGDTEAFF. Here the CDR3 DNA reads TGTGCCAGCAGCTTACAAGGGGACACTGAAGCTTTCTTT. Full variable domain (outside the CDR3, taken from reference TRBV7-2 and TRBJ1-1): GAGVSQSPSNKVTEKGKDVELRCDPISGHTALYWYRQSLGQGLEFLIYFQGNSAPDKSGLPSDRFSAERTGGSVSTLTIQRTQQEDSAVYLCASSLQGDTEAFFGQGTRLTVV.

The CDR3 sequence is CASSNPRDRAMNTEAFF. CDR3 nucleotide sequence: TGTGCCAGCAGCAACCCCCGGGACAGAGCTATGAACACTGAAGCTTTCTTT. J is TRBJ1-1 and V is TRBV7-8, with 7 nucleotides matching TRBD1. Germline assignment: CDR1 SGHVS and CDR2 FQNEAQ. The CDR3 has 17 residues. The junction had 12 bases not matched to a gene; V was cut back by 5 bases and J by 0 bases.

Sample share makes this clone medium-sized (0.01 to 0.1%). The chain has TRBV3-1 (or the pseudogene TRBV3-2) and TRBJ2-1; D is unresolved. The ends were cut back, 3 bases at V and 6 bases at J, with 6 bases in the middle. The germline gives CDR1 LGHDT, CDR2 YNNKEL (reference sequence). The CDR3 extends over 12 amino acids. The CDR3 DNA reads as TGTGCCAGCAGCCACGTTTTCAATGAGCAGTTCTTC. This encodes CASSHVFNEQFF.

This rearrangement joins TRBV30 to TRBJ1-5, with 7 bases lining up with TRBD1. The CDR3 extends over 12 amino acids. Trimming cost V 4 bases and J 9 bases; bases outside gene matches: 6. Germline V gene lookup returns CDR1 GTSNPN and CDR2 SVGIG (reference sequence). Here the CDR3 reads CAWTRGMGPQHF. CDR3 coding DNA: TGTGCCTGGACCAGGGGGATGGGGCCCCAGCATTTT.

V and J are TRBV18 and TRBJ1-1; tentatively, D is TRBD1 (6 bases). V lost 0 bases, J lost 4 bases, and 9 bases lay in between. The CDR3 contains 14 residues. Germline CDR1 reads KGHSH; CDR2 reads LQKENI. The CDR3 DNA sequence: TGTGCCAGCTCACCACCCAGGGGAACCACTGAAGCTTTCTTT. It encodes CASSPPRGTTEAFF.

V gene TRBV19 combines with J gene TRBJ2-3; D may be TRBD2 (5 bases). Trimming took off 1 base at V and 0 bases at J, with 8 bases between the two ends. The germline gives CDR1 LNHDA, CDR2 SQIVND (reference sequence). The CDR3 has 15 amino acids. This CDR3 reads CASSIAWTSTDTQYF. Here the CDR3 DNA reads TGTGCCAGTAGTATAGCCTGGACTAGCACAGATACGCAGTATTTT.

This clone has more than one count but fewer than ten. This chain uses TRBV19 with TRBJ2-6; possibly TRBD1 for D (5 bases). Germline V gene data show CDR1 as LNHDA and CDR2 as SQIVND (reference sequence). Trimming pared 3 bases from V and 0 bases from J, leaving 12 bases between. This CDR3 is built from 17 residues. The CDR3 spells CASSIIGDPSGANVLTF. The DNA of the CDR3 is TGTGCCAGTAGTATTATAGGGGATCCCTCTGGGGCCAACGTCCTGACTTTC.

The chain's CDR3 is CASSGGLVNYGYTF. The DNA for the CDR3 is TGTGCCAGCAGCGGGGGACTTGTTAACTATGGCTACACCTTC. The chain has TRBV6-2 or TRBV6-3 and TRBJ1-2; D possibly corresponds to TRBD1 (5 bases). The CDR3 has 14 amino acids. The V gene's germline CDR1 is MNHEY and CDR2 SVGEGT. Trimming left V 6 bases short and J 1 base short, with 12 bases between.

The V and J genes are TRBV19 and TRBJ1-4; D is uncertain. CDR3 length: 16 amino acids. In germline, CDR1 is LNHDA, CDR2 SQIVND (reference sequence). V was trimmed by 5 bases and J by 5 bases, leaving 18 bases between them. The chain's CDR3 is CASSRGRGLQNEKLFF. As DNA, the CDR3 is TGTGCCAGTAGTCGGGGTCGGGGTCTACAAAATGAAAAACTGTTTTTT.

The chain combines TRBV5-1 with TRBJ1-1, with TRBD1 as a possible D gene (6 bases). This CDR3 has 15 residues. In germline, CDR1 is SGHRS, CDR2 YFSETQ. Trimming cost V 0 bases and J 1 base, with 10 bases left between them. The CDR3 here is CASSLAYRENTEAFF. CDR3 sequence (DNA): TGCGCCAGCAGCTTGGCCTACAGGGAGAACACTGAAGCTTTCTTT.

The J gene is TRBJ2-6, the V gene TRBV27, with a weak D call TRBD2 (6 bases). V shed 6 bases and J shed 0 bases, with 21 bases lying between them. CDR1 is MNHEY and CDR2 is SMNVEV in the germline V gene (reference sequence). The CDR3 contains 19 residues. The CDR3 sequence is CASRRAPRGEPSGANVLTF. In DNA form, the CDR3 reads TGTGCCAGCAGGAGGGCGCCCCGCGGGGAACCCTCTGGGGCCAACGTCCTGACTTTC.

The chain carries TRBV10-1 and TRBJ1-1, with D maybe TRBD1 (6 bases). From germline, CDR1 is WNHNN and CDR2 SYGVQD (reference sequence). The CDR3 is made up of 15 amino acids. The V end lost 4 bases, the J end lost 6 bases, and 18 bases lay between the germline ends. The CDR3 coding sequence is TGCGCCAGCAGTGGATCCAGGGGAACGGGCGCTGAAGCTTTCTTT. This codes for CASSGSRGTGAEAFF.

The chain recombines TRBV24-1 with TRBJ1-5; unclear D gene. Trimming took 2 bases from V and 7 from J, leaving 17 bases between them. The V gene's germline CDR1 is KGHDR and CDR2 SFDVKD. This CDR3 has 16 residues. The CDR3 DNA reads as TGTGCCACCAGTGATTCTTTGTCAAGTGGTAGACAGCCCCAGCATTTT. Encoded protein: CATSDSLSSGRQPQHF.

The V and J genes are TRBV25-1 and TRBJ1-4, with D possibly matching TRBD1 (6 bases). This CDR3 is built from 15 residues. V lost 3 bases and J lost 7, with 15 bases in between. CDR1 MGHDK and CDR2 SYGVNS come from the germline V gene. The CDR3 DNA follows: TGTGCCAGCAGTGAGACCGGGACAAGTCTTGAAAAACTGTTTTTT. Amino acid sequence: CASSETGTSLEKLFF.

This clone was recorded a few times. This chain uses TRBV19 with TRBJ1-1; no clear D gene. This CDR3 contains 13 residues. The germline V gene has CDR1 LNHDA and CDR2 SQIVND (reference sequence). Trimming stripped 4 bases from V and 0 bases from J, with 6 bases between. CDR3 coding DNA: TGTGCCAGTAGTAATCAGATGAACACTGAAGCTTTCTTT. Encoded protein: CASSNQMNTEAFF.

The chain joins TRBV9 to TRBJ2-1, with D possibly matching TRBD1 (6 bases). Per the germline V gene, CDR1 is SGDLS and CDR2 is YYNGEE. The CDR3 extends over 15 amino acids. V dropped 4 bases and J dropped 4 bases, with 15 bases sitting between them. The CDR3, as DNA: TGTGCCAGCAGCCCCTATGGGGGCTTTTACAATGAGCAGTTCTTC. It encodes CASSPYGGFYNEQFF.

V usage is TRBV6-5 and J usage is TRBJ2-1; TRBD2 is a possible D gene (6 bases). The CDR3 is 14 amino acids. V was cut by 8 bases and J by 0 bases, with 11 bases left in between. The germline V gene has CDR1 MNHEY and CDR2 SVGAGI. CDR3 coding DNA: TGTGCCAGCGGGCGGGACCCCTCCTACAATGAGCAGTTCTTC. Translated: CASGRDPSYNEQFF.

The gene calls are TRBV5-8 and TRBJ2-3; the match to TRBD2 covers 7 bases. V shed 1 base and J 2 bases; nucleotides not matched to a gene: 7. This CDR3 has 16 residues. Germline V gives CDR1 SGHTS, CDR2 YDEGEE. CDR3 in DNA: TGTGCCAGCAGCTTGAAGACGGGGGGATACACAGATACGCAGTATTTT. Amino acid sequence: CASSLKTGGYTDTQYF.

This clone is a singleton in its sample. The rearrangement uses TRBV5-4 and TRBJ1-1, with a tentative D call TRBD1 (6 bases). The germline V gene encodes CDR1 SGHNT and CDR2 YYREEE (reference sequence). Trimming shortened V by 3 bases and J by 1 base, and 10 bases separated the two germline ends. CDR3 length: 14 amino acids. The CDR3 loop reads CASSSDSANTEAFF. The CDR3 DNA sequence: TGTGCCAGCAGCTCGGACAGCGCGAACACTGAAGCTTTCTTT.

This rearrangement joins TRBV11-2 to TRBJ2-7; TRBD2 agrees at 11 bases. There are 16 residues in the CDR3. Trimming removed 2 bases from V and 4 bases from J; junction bases left unmatched: 7. Germline CDR1 and CDR2: SGHAT and FQNNGV. CDR3 loop: CASSLLAGGHVYEQYF. CDR3 bases: TGTGCCAGCAGCTTATTAGCGGGGGGGCATGTATACGAGCAGTACTTC.

The chain combines TRBV6-6 with TRBJ2-7, with D perhaps TRBD2 (6 bases). This CDR3 spans 13 amino acids. Germline values: CDR1 MNHNY, CDR2 SVGAGI (reference sequence). Trimming took 6 bases from V and 5 from J, leaving 14 bases between them. CDR3 protein: CASRTGGADEQYF. In DNA, the CDR3 is TGTGCCAGCAGGACTGGAGGGGCAGACGAGCAGTACTTC.